This TCR beta chain was identified during a study of control samples from healthy donors and cancer patients. The germline V and J ends were trimmed by 5 bases and 5 bases, with 14 bases remaining between them. CDR3 length equals 14 residues. Germline CDR1 is KGHDR and CDR2 is SFDVKD. Method: immunoSEQ multiplex PCR; TCRdb's copy keeps in-frame clones and lacks some. The sample carries about 100,000 clones, roughly nine tenths recorded once. This TCR was recovered from a woman aged 18-29 years in good health. Sequencing was performed on blood. V is TRBV24-1 and J is TRBJ1-2; D not certain. The CDR3 DNA reads as TGTGCCACCAGTGGGAGGGCTCGGAATTATGGCTACACCTTC. Protein product: CATSGRARNYGYTF.